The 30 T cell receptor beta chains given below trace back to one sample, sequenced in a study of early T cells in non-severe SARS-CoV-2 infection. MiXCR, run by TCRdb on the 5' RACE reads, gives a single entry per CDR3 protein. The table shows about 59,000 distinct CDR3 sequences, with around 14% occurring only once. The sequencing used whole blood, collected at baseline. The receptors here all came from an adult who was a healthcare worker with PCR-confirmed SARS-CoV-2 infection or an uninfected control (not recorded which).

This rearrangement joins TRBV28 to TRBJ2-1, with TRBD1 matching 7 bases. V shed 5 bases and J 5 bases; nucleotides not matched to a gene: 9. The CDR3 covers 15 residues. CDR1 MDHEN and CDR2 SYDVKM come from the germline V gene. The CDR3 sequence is CASSALGQINNEQFF. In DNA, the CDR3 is TGTGCCAGCAGTGCCCTGGGACAGATAAACAATGAGCAGTTCTTC.

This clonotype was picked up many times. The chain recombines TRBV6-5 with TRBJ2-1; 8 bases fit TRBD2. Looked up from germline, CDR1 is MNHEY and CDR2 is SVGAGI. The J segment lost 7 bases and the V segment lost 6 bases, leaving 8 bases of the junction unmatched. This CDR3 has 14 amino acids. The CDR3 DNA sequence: TGTGCCAGCAGATGGGGACTAGAGGGGAATGAGCAGTTCTTC. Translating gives CASRWGLEGNEQFF.

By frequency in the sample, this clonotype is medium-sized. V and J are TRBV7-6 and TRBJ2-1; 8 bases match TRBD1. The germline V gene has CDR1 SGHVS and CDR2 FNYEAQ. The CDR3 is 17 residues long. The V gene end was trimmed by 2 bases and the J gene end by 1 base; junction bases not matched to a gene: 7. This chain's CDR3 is CASSLSVGQGSYNEQFF. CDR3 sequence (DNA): TGTGCCAGCAGCTTAAGTGTCGGACAGGGATCCTACAATGAGCAGTTCTTC.

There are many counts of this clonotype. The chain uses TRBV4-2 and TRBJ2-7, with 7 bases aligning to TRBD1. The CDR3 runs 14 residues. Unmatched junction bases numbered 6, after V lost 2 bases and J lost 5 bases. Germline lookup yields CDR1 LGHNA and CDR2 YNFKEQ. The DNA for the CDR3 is TGTGCCAGCAGCCAACCTACAGGGGACCACGAGCAGTACTTC. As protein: CASSQPTGDHEQYF.

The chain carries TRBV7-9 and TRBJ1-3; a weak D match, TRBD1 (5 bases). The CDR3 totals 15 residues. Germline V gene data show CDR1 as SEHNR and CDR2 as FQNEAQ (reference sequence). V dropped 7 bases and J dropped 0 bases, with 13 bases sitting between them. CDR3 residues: CASNGRGVSGNTIYF. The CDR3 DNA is TGTGCCAGCAATGGGAGGGGCGTCTCTGGAAACACCATATATTTT.

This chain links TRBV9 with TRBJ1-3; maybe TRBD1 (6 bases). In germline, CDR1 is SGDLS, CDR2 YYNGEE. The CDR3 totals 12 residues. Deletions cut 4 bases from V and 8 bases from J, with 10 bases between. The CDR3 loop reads CASSPDRDTIYF. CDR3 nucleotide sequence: TGTGCCAGCAGCCCGGACAGAGACACCATATATTTT.

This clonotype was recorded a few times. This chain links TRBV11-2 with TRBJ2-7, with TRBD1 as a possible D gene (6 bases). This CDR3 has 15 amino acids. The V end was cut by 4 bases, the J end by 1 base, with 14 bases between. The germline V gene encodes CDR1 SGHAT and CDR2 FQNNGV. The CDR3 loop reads CASSSTGTPSYEQYF. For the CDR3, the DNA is TGTGCCAGCAGCTCTACCGGGACACCTTCCTACGAGCAGTACTTC.

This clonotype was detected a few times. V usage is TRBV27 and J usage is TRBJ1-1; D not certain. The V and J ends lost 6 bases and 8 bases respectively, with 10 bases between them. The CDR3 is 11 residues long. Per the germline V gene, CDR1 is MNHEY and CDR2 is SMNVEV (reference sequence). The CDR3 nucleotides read TGTGCCAGCAGGTTTAGGGCAGAAGCTTTCTTT. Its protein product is CASRFRAEAFF.

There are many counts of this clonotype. CDR3 DNA: TGTGCCAGCAGTGAGAGACTAAACGATGAGCAGTTCTTC. Protein sequence: CASSERLNDEQFF. The chain couples TRBV6-1 to TRBJ2-1; tentatively, D is TRBD2 (5 bases). CDR3 size: 13 residues. Germline V gene sequence: CDR1 MNHNS, CDR2 SASEGT. Trimming took 3 bases from V and 8 from J, leaving 11 bases between them.

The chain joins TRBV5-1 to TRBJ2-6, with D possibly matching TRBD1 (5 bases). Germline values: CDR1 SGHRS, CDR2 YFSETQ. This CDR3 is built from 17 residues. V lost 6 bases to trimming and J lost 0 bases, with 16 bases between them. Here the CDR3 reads CASTSLSGLSGANVLTF. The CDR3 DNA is TGCGCCAGCACCTCCCTTTCAGGGCTCTCTGGGGCCAACGTCCTGACTTTC.

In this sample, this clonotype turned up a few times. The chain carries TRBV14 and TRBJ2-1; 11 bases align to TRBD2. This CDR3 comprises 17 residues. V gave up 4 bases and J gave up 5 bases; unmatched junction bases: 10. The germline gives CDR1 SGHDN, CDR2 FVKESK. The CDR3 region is CASSPLILAGVNNEQFF. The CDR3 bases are TGTGCCAGCAGCCCCCTGATACTAGCGGGGGTGAACAATGAGCAGTTCTTC.

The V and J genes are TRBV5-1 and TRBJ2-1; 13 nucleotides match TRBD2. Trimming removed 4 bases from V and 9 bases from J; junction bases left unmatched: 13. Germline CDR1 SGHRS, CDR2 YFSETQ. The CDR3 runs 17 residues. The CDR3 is CASSRDLPGLAGSEQFF. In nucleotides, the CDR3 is TGCGCCAGCAGCCGCGATCTTCCGGGACTAGCGGGAAGTGAGCAGTTCTTC.

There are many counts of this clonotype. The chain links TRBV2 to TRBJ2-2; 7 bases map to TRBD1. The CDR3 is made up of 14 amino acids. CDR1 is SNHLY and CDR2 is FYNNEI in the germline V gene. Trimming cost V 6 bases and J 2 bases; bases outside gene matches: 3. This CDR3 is CASRQGINTGELFF. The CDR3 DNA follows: TGTGCCAGCAGACAGGGGATTAACACCGGGGAGCTGTTTTTT.

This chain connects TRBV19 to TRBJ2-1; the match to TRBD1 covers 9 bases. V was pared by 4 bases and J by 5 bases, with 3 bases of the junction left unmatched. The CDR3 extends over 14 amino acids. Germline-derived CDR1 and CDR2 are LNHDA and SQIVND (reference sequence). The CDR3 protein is CASSKDRGDNEQFF. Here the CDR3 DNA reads TGTGCCAGTAGTAAGGACAGGGGTGACAATGAGCAGTTCTTC.

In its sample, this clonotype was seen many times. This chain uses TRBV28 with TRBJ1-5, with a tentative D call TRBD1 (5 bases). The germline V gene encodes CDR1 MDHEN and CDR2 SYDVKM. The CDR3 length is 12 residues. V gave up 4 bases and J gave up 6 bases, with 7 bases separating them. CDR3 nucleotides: TGTGCCAGCAGTTCCGACAGTCAGCCCCAGCATTTT. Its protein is CASSSDSQPQHF.

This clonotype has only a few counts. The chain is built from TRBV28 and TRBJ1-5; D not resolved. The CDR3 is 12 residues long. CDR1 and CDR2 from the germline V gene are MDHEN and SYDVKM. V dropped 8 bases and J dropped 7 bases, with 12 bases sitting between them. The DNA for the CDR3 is TGTGCCAGCCGTCCGGTGAACCAGCCCCAGCATTTT. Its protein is CASRPVNQPQHF.

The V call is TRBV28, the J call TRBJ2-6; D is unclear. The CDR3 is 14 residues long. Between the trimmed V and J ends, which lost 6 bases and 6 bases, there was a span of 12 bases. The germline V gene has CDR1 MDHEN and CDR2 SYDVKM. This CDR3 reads CASSPPLKANVLTF. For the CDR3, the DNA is TGTGCCAGCAGCCCCCCCCTTAAGGCCAACGTCCTGACTTTC.

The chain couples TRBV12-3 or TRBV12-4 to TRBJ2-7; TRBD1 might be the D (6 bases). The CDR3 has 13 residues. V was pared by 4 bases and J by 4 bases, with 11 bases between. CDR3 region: CASSWGTPYEQYF. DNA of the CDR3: TGTGCCAGCAGTTGGGGGACACCATACGAGCAGTACTTC.

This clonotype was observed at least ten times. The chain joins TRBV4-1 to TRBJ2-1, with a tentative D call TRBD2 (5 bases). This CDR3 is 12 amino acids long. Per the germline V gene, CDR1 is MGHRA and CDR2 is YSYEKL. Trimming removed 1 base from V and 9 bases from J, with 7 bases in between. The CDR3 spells CASSQGGIEQFF. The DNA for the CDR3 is TGCGCCAGCAGCCAAGGAGGGATTGAGCAGTTCTTC.

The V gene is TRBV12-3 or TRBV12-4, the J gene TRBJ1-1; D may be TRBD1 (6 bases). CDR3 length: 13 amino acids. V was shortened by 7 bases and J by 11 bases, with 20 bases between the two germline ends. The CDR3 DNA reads TGTGCCAGCAATCTACTTAACGGCCAGGGGGCTTTCTTT. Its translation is CASNLLNGQGAFF.

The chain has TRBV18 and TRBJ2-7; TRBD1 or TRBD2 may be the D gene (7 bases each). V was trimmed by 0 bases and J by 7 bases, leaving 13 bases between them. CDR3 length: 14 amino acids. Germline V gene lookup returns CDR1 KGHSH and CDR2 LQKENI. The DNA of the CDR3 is TGTGCCAGCTCACCACCGGCCAGGGGGGGTGAGCAGTACTTC. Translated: CASSPPARGGEQYF.

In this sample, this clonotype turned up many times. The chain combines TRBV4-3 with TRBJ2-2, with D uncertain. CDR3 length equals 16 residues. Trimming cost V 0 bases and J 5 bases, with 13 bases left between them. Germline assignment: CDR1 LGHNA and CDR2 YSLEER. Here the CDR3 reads CASSQDATLRTGELFF. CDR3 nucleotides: TGCGCCAGCAGCCAAGACGCCACCCTGAGGACCGGGGAGCTGTTTTTT.

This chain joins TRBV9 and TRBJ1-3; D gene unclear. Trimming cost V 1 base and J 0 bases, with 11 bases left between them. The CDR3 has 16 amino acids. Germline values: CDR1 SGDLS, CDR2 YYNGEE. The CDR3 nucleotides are TGTGCCAGCAGCGTAAAAGGCAGGTCCTCTGGAAACACCATATATTTT. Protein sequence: CASSVKGRSSGNTIYF.

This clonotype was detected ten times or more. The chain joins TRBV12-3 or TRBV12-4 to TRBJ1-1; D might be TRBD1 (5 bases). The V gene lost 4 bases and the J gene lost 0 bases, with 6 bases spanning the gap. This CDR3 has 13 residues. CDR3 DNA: TGTGCCAGCAGTTGGGGGTTGAACACTGAAGCTTTCTTT. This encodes CASSWGLNTEAFF.

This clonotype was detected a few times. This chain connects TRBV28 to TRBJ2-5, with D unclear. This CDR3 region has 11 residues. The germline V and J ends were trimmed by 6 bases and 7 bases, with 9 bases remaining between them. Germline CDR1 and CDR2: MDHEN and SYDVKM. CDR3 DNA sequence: TGTGCCAGCAGGGCTCACGGGACCCAGTACTTC. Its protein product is CASRAHGTQYF.

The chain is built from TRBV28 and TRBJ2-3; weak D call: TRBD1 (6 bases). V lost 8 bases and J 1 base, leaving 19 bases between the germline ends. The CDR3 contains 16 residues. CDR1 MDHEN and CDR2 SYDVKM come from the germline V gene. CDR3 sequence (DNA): TGTGCCAGCTCCTCTAGGACAGCCAGCCGCACAGATACGCAGTATTTT. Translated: CASSSRTASRTDTQYF.

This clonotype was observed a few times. The CDR3 DNA reads as TGTGCCAGCAGTCTATTCCCGCCCACACTCGGAGTCGAGCAGTACTTC. It specifies CASSLFPPTLGVEQYF. The rearrangement joins TRBV27 to TRBJ2-7; no firm D call. V dropped 5 bases and J dropped 6 bases, with 23 bases sitting between them. CDR1 is MNHEY, CDR2 SMNVEV, per germline (reference sequence). The CDR3 is 16 amino acids.

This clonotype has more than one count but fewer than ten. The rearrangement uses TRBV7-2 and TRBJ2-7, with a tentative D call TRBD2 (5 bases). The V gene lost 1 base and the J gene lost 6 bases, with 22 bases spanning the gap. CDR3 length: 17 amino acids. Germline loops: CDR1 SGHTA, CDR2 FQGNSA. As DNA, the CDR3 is TGTGCCAGCAGCTTAGGTCGTAGACTCCAGAGACTACGCGAGCAGTACTTC. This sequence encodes CASSLGRRLQRLREQYF.

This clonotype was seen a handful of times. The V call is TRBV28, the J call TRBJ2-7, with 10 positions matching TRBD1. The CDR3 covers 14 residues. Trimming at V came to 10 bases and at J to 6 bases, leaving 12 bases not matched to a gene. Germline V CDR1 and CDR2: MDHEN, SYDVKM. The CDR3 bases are TGTGCCATCTTTTCCGGGACAGGGGTGGGCGAGCAGTACTTC. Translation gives CAIFSGTGVGEQYF.

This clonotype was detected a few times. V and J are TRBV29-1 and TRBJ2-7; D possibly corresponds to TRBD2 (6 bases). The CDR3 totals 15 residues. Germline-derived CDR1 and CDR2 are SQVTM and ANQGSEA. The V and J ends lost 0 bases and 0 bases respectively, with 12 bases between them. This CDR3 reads CSVEDRGTASYEQYF. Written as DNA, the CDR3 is TGCAGCGTTGAAGATCGGGGGACTGCCTCCTACGAGCAGTACTTC.